The following is a TCR beta chain sequence with its context. The source of the sample is a study of blood T cell repertoires in COVID-19. At the level of the study: Samples of COVID-19 (acute and convalescent) were obtained from the United States, Italy and Spain. PBMCs, B-cell-depleted T cells, or T cells were the source of the cDNA or gDNA that made up the material.

Original processing notes: Using reference gene primer amplification, nucleated cell counts were estimated. TCRdb's copy holds only in-frame clones and misses some; the assay was immunoSEQ multiplex PCR. V, J and clone size are taken as reported in that table, and D and trimming were inferred from the DNA itself. The data show some 220,000 clones, with more than 75% seen just once and over 10% held by the top ten. The germline gives CDR1 LGHNA, CDR2 YNFKEQ. There are 15 residues in the CDR3. V was clipped by 4 bases and J by 1 base, with 10 bases between them. Sequences were obtained from peripheral blood. The rearrangement joins TRBV4-2 to TRBJ2-2; weak D call: TRBD2 (6 bases). This clonotype was sampled from a human donor in a cohort sampled during active COVID-19. The CDR3 region is CASSPEGLNTGELFF. The CDR3 region has the DNA TGTGCCAGCAGCCCAGAGGGACTGAACACCGGGGAGCTGTTTTTT.